Following are 16 T cell receptor beta chains from one sample sequenced in a study of T cells after yellow fever vaccination. TCRdb analysed the 5' RACE reads with MiXCR anew, one entry per CDR3 protein. Of fewer than 400,000 distinct CDR3 sequences detected, roughly 6.2% appear once; the ten largest clones hold 15%. The source was PBMCs, collected 5 days after the yellow fever booster vaccination. These receptors originate from a man aged 25-45 years who received the YFV17D yellow fever vaccine.

In this sample, this clonotype turned up a few times. CDR3: CASSLGGGGSYEQYF. The CDR3 DNA reads TGTGCCAGCAGCTTAGGCGGGGGGGGCTCCTACGAGCAGTACTTC. The rearrangement joins TRBV11-2 to TRBJ2-7; 9 bases map to TRBD2. The germline CDR1 and CDR2 sequences are SGHAT and FQNNGV. The CDR3 spans 15 residues. Germline trimming cut 1 base from V and 0 bases from J; bases unmatched to any gene: 1. Complete variable domain (other parts from reference TRBV11-2 and TRBJ2-7): EAGVAQSPRYKIIEKRQSVAFWCNPISGHATLYWYQQILGQGPKLLIQFQNNGVVDDSQLPKDRFSAERLKGVDSTLKIQPAKLEDSAVYLCASSLGGGGSYEQYFGPGTRLTVT.

This clonotype was observed a few times. The chain links TRBV5-1 to TRBJ2-1, with a possible D match to TRBD1 (6 bases). V was pared by 4 bases and J by 5 bases, with 19 bases between. Germline V lookup: CDR1 SGHRS, CDR2 YFSETQ. The CDR3 extends over 16 amino acids. The CDR3 DNA reads as TGCGCCAGCAGCCTATCACAGGGCCCCTACGACAATGAGCAGTTCTTC. Its translation: CASSLSQGPYDNEQFF.

This clonotype was seen ten or more times. The rearrangement uses TRBV27 and TRBJ2-3; D not resolved. Trimming cost V 2 bases and J 2 bases, with 11 bases left between them. The germline CDR1 and CDR2 sequences are MNHEY and SMNVEV (reference sequence). There are 15 residues in the CDR3. CDR3 region: CASSLGFRSTDTQYF. DNA for the CDR3: TGTGCCAGCAGTTTAGGGTTCCGGTCCACAGATACGCAGTATTTT.

In DNA form, the CDR3 reads TGTGCCAGTAGTACCCAGGGGTCACGGAACGAGCAGTACTTC. Amino acid sequence: CASSTQGSRNEQYF. V gene TRBV19 combines with J gene TRBJ2-7; TRBD1 might be the D (6 bases). The CDR3 runs 14 residues. V was cut by 4 bases and J by 5 bases, with 15 bases left in between. Germline V CDR1 and CDR2: LNHDA, SQIVND (reference sequence).

This clonotype was seen ten or more times. V is TRBV29-1 and J is TRBJ2-2; no clear D gene. Looked up from germline, CDR1 is SQVTM and CDR2 is ANQGSEA. This CDR3 is 12 amino acids long. Trimming shortened V by 5 bases and J by 2 bases, and 6 bases separated the two germline ends. The CDR3 sequence is CSVPSNTGELFF. The CDR3 DNA is TGCAGCGTTCCGAGCAACACCGGGGAGCTGTTTTTT.

This clonotype was seen a handful of times. The genes are TRBV20-1 and TRBJ2-5; TRBD2 agrees at 11 bases. V lost 3 bases, J lost 4 bases, and 7 bases stayed unmatched. The CDR3 is 15 amino acids. Germline V gives CDR1 DFQATT, CDR2 SNEGSKA (reference sequence). This CDR3 is CSASLLAGGRETQYF. CDR3 coding DNA: TGCAGTGCTAGTCTCCTAGCGGGAGGAAGAGAGACCCAGTACTTC.

This clonotype turned up a few times. This rearrangement joins TRBV6-2 or TRBV6-3 to TRBJ2-5; no definite D call. V shed 0 bases and J shed 4 bases, with 9 bases lying between them. Germline CDR1 and CDR2: MNHEY and SVGEGT. CDR3 length equals 14 residues. The CDR3 region has the DNA TGTGCCAGCAGTTACTCGTCCGTAGTAGAGACCCAGTACTTC. This encodes CASSYSSVVETQYF.

This clonotype was detected only a few times. This chain links TRBV7-2 with TRBJ2-3; a possible D gene is TRBD2 (6 bases). The ends were cut back, 7 bases at V and 0 bases at J, with 20 bases in the middle. CDR1 is SGHTA, CDR2 FQGNSA, per germline. The CDR3 sequence is 17 residues long. CDR3 loop: CASNLRREMSSTDTQYF. Written as DNA, the CDR3 is TGTGCCAGCAATCTCCGGCGGGAAATGTCTAGCACAGATACGCAGTATTTT.

The chain has TRBV5-6 and TRBJ2-2; no reliable D call. The CDR3 has 13 residues. Trimming pared 4 bases from V and 8 bases from J, leaving 12 bases between. Germline loops: CDR1 SGHDT, CDR2 YYEEEE. CDR3 loop: CASSDGGWGELFF. DNA for the CDR3: TGTGCCAGCAGCGATGGTGGCTGGGGGGAGCTGTTTTTT.

There are a few counts of this clonotype. V is TRBV3-1 and J is TRBJ2-7, with TRBD1 matching 7 bases. Germline V lookup: CDR1 LGHDT, CDR2 YNNKEL (reference sequence). Trimming at V came to 1 base and at J to 6 bases, leaving 6 bases not matched to a gene. The CDR3 runs 14 residues. The chain's CDR3 is CASSQVPTGFEQYF. DNA for the CDR3: TGTGCCAGCAGCCAAGTTCCGACAGGGTTCGAGCAGTACTTC.

This clonotype showed up just a few times. V is TRBV6-1 and J is TRBJ1-5, with 9 bases identical to TRBD1. This CDR3 is 16 amino acids long. After removal of 6 bases from V and 3 bases from J, the junction contained 9 bases not matched to a gene. Per germline, CDR1 MNHNS and CDR2 SASEGT. The CDR3 sequence: CASSRPGQGSNQPQHF. DNA for the CDR3: TGTGCCAGCAGCCGACCGGGACAGGGCTCCAATCAGCCCCAGCATTTT.

This clonotype was recorded a few times. V usage is TRBV18 and J usage is TRBJ1-5; 7 bases map to TRBD1. Germline-derived CDR1 and CDR2 are KGHSH and LQKENI. The V segment lost 3 bases and the J segment 0 bases; nucleotides outside the gene matches: 5. The CDR3 has 16 residues. The CDR3 DNA follows: TGTGCCAGCTCACCTTACAGGGGACTTAGCAATCAGCCCCAGCATTTT. Its protein product is CASSPYRGLSNQPQHF.

This clonotype appeared many times. The J gene is TRBJ2-1, the V gene TRBV6-1; 7 bases agree with TRBD2. The CDR3 extends over 16 amino acids. V shed 4 bases and J 0 bases; nucleotides not matched to a gene: 6. Germline CDR1 and CDR2: MNHNS and SASEGT. In DNA, the CDR3 is TGTGCCAGCAGTGGACTAGCTTCTAGCTCCTACAATGAGCAGTTCTTC. Translated: CASSGLASSSYNEQFF.

This clonotype was picked up a small number of times. V and J are TRBV7-2 and TRBJ2-6; D gene uncertain. Germline values: CDR1 SGHTA, CDR2 FQGNSA. With 3 bases removed from V and 2 bases from J, the gap between germline ends came to 11 bases. The CDR3 has 16 residues. DNA of the CDR3: TGTGCCAGCAGCTTCGGACGGGCTGCTGGGGCCAACGTCCTGACTTTC. Encoded protein: CASSFGRAAGANVLTF.

The table lists this clonotype with many counts. The chain combines TRBV5-1 with TRBJ2-3; 7 positions agree with TRBD2. The V segment lost 4 bases and the J segment 5 bases; nucleotides outside the gene matches: 13. The CDR3 contains 16 residues. In germline, CDR1 is SGHRS, CDR2 YFSETQ. As DNA, the CDR3 is TGCGCCAGCAGCCCCAAGGCGGGAGAGGTGGGAGATACGCAGTATTTT. It codes for CASSPKAGEVGDTQYF.

The rearrangement links TRBV29-1 to TRBJ2-5; no clear D gene. Germline CDR1 and CDR2: SQVTM and ANQGSEA. This CDR3 spans 14 amino acids. V was clipped by 8 bases and J by 5 bases, with 21 bases between them. The CDR3 reads CSRVSVRCGETQYF. The CDR3 DNA reads TGCAGCCGTGTCTCTGTAAGGTGTGGGGAGACCCAGTACTTC.